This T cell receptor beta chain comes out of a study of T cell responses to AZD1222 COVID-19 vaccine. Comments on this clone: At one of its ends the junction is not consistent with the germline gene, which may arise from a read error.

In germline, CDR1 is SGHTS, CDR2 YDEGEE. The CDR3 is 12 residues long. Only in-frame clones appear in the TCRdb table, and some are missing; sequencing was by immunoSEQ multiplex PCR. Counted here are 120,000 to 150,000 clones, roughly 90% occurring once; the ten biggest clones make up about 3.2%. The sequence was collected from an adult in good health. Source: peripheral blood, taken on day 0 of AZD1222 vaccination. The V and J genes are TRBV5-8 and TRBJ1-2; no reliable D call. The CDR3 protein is CASSVGVRGFTF. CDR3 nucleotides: TGTGCCAGCAGCGTTGGAGTTCGTGGCTTCACCTTC.